Detailed here is one T cell receptor beta chain. The data belong to a study of OX40 agonist ivuxolimab in advanced cancers. Sequencing used immunoSEQ multiplex PCR; TCRdb keeps in-frame clones, though not all of them. The sample consists of about 83,000 clones, about 88% of them appearing once. The CDR3 covers 16 residues. Unmatched junction bases numbered 8, after V lost 4 bases and J lost 2 bases. Per the germline V gene, CDR1 is PRHDT and CDR2 is FYEKMQ (reference sequence). The chain has TRBV13 and TRBJ2-3, with 8 nucleotides matching TRBD2. The receptor was isolated from an adult with an advanced solid tumor such as melanoma, head and neck, liver or kidney cancer. This material consisted of CD4+ or CD8+ T cells sorted from blood, taken in a trial of the OX40 agonist ivuxolimab. The CDR3 reads CASSWGGGRSTDTQYF. The CDR3 bases are TGTGCCAGCAGCTGGGGCGGGGGGAGGTCCACAGATACGCAGTATTTT.